The entry below describes one T cell receptor beta chain. This sample is drawn from a study of blood T cell repertoires in COVID-19. About the study: Samples of COVID-19 (acute and convalescent) were obtained from the United States, Italy and Spain. T cells, B-cell-depleted T cells, or PBMCs provided the cDNA or gDNA that served as material.

Original methodology: Amplified reference gene primers provided the basis for estimating nucleated cell counts. Only in-frame clones appear in the TCRdb table, and some are missing; sequencing was by immunoSEQ multiplex PCR. The V and J calls and the clone size are those of that table, but D and trimming were determined from the DNA. This sample has about 400,000 clones, with about 89% found just once. This CDR3 spans 14 amino acids. The J segment lost 1 base and the V segment lost 5 bases, leaving 4 bases of the junction unmatched. Germline CDR1 and CDR2: WSHSY and SAAADI. This chain uses TRBV10-2 with TRBJ1-1, with 7 bases matching TRBD1. The TCR comes from a man aged 40-55 years with acute or convalescent COVID-19. The sample was peripheral blood. CDR3 bases: TGCGCCAGCAGTTTGGGACAGCAGAACACTGAAGCTTTCTTT. Amino acid sequence: CASSLGQQNTEAFF.